This TCR beta chain was sequenced in a study of T cell changes during pregnancy in multiple sclerosis (dated by TCRdb to the late 2010s). Broadly, across the study: The study looked at changes in the T cell repertoire across pregnancy in women with multiple sclerosis.

As regards this clone: Its antigen is still unknown. No clone much larger than this one lies a single base away; base qualities are absent.

The receptor library was made with the immunoSEQ multiplex PCR assay. TCRdb took over this immuneACCESS table, retaining in-frame rearrangements with V and J assigned. Such tables are incomplete; in checked studies, under half of the missing clones stem from an unresolved V gene, and the remainder is unexplained. The sample profile shows around 60,000 clones; approximately 92% of them were found once. The ten biggest clones cover more than 1.3% of the sample. V gives up 1 base and J gives up 6 bases, and the segment between their germline ends measures 10 bases. Reading the germline V gene gives CDR1 MGHRA and CDR2 YSYEKL. The CDR3 spans 13 residues, from the cysteine through the phenylalanine. The kept DNA is CDR3 alone, 39 bases in frame from the first base.

The sequenced sample was peripheral blood, obtained in the second trimester of pregnancy. The sequence came from a female donor with multiple sclerosis, enrolled in a pregnancy study. The rearrangement joined TRBV4-1 to TRBJ2-7; the D gene is perhaps TRBD2, from 6 matching bases. The DNA reads TGCGCCAGCAGCCAAGGCGGGACGGGCGAGCAGTACTTC. Translated, it reads CASSQGGTGEQYF.